This T cell receptor beta chain was profiled in a study of blood T cell repertoires in COVID-19. Background on the study: From the United States, Italy and Spain came samples of acute and convalescent COVID-19. T cells, B-cell-depleted T cells, or PBMCs supplied cDNA or gDNA.

Original data processing: Amplification of reference gene primers provided the estimated nucleated cell counts. Assay used: immunoSEQ multiplex PCR; TCRdb lists only in-frame clones, some missing. The V and J calls and clone size are taken from that table; D and trimming were inferred from the DNA. The sample records roughly 150,000 clones, over 80% being singletons. The sequence came from a woman older than 75 with COVID-19, enrolled during active disease. The sample comprised peripheral blood.

CDR3 in DNA: TGTGCCAGCAGCAAACAGGGGGCTGGGAGCGCAGATACGCAGTATTTT. As protein: CASSKQGAGSADTQYF. The chain couples TRBV7-3 to TRBJ2-3; 9 positions match TRBD1. Trimming cost V 5 bases and J 4 bases; bases outside gene matches: 10. Germline-derived CDR1 and CDR2 are SGHTA and FQGTGA. The CDR3 sequence is 16 residues long.